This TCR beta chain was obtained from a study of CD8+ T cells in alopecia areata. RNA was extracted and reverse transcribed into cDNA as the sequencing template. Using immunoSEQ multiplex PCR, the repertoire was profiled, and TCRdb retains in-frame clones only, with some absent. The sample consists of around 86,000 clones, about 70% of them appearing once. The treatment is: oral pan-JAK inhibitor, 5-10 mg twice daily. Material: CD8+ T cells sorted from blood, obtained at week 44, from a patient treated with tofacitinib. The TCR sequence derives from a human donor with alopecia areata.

Written as DNA, the CDR3 is TGCGCCAGCAGCCAAGAAAGAATCTCTGGGGCCAACGTCCTGACTTTC. Protein: CASSQERISGANVLTF. V usage is TRBV4-3 and J usage is TRBJ2-6, with D unresolved. The germline CDR1 and CDR2 sequences are LGHNA and YSLEER. The length of the CDR3 is 16 residues. V lost 0 bases to trimming and J lost 0 bases, with 6 bases between them.